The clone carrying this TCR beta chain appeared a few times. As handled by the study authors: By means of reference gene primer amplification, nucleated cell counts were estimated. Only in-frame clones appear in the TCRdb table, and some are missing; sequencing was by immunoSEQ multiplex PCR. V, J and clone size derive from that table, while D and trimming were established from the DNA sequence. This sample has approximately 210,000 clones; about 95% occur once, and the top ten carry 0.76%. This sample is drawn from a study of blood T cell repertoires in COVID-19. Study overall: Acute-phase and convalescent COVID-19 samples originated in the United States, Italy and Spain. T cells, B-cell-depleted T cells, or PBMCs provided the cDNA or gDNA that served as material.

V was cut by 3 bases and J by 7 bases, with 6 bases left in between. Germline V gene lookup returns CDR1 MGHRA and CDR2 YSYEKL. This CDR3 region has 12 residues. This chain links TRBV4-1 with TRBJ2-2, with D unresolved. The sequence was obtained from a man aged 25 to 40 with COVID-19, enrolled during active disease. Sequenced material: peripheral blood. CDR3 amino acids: CASSQLLGELFF. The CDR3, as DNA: TGCGCCAGCAGCCAGTTACTCGGGGAGCTGTTTTTT.